The 24 T cell receptor beta chains below all came from one sample that was sequenced in a study of T cell changes during pregnancy in multiple sclerosis. Clones were read by immunoSEQ multiplex PCR, and TCRdb kept only the in-frame ones, dropping some. The sample has around 37,000 clones, 92% seen once. This specimen was CD8+ T cells from peripheral blood mononuclear cells, taken before pregnancy. Receptors originate from a female donor with multiple sclerosis, enrolled in a pregnancy study.

The rearrangement uses TRBV11-2 and TRBJ2-1; D gene unclear. The CDR3 has 12 amino acids. Germline lookup yields CDR1 SGHAT and CDR2 FQNNGV. Trimming cost V 5 bases and J 4 bases, with 6 bases left between them. CDR3: CASSPRYNEQFF. The CDR3 DNA reads as TGTGCCAGCAGCCCGCGATACAATGAGCAGTTCTTC.

The genes are TRBV27 and TRBJ2-3; 7 nucleotides match TRBD1. Germline V gene sequence: CDR1 MNHEY, CDR2 SMNVEV (reference sequence). The junction had 13 bases not matched to a gene; V was cut back by 1 base and J by 3 bases. This CDR3 region has 18 residues. CDR3 region: CASSLWGQKFYPTDTQYF. CDR3 nucleotide sequence: TGTGCCAGCAGTTTATGGGGACAGAAATTTTACCCTACAGATACGCAGTATTTT.

The chain couples TRBV2 to TRBJ1-2, with D unresolved. The V end lost 11 bases, the J end lost 8 bases, and 24 bases lay between the germline ends. The V gene's germline CDR1 is SNHLY and CDR2 FYNNEI. This CDR3 is 14 amino acids long. The CDR3 coding sequence is TGTGCCCCACGGTCTGGTCCGAGGGTACTGGGCTACACCTTC. Amino acids: CAPRSGPRVLGYTF.

This rearrangement joins TRBV15 to TRBJ2-5; a possible D gene is TRBD2 (6 bases). CDR1 and CDR2 (germline): LNHNV, YYDKDF (reference sequence). Trimming shortened V by 3 bases and J by 9 bases, and 17 bases separated the two germline ends. The CDR3 extends over 14 amino acids. The CDR3 DNA is TGTGCCACCAGCAGGGCTAGCGATCAGAGGGCCCAGTACTTC. This translates into CATSRASDQRAQYF.

V is TRBV27 and J is TRBJ2-7; 15 positions agree with TRBD2. The CDR3 spans 16 residues. The V gene's germline CDR1 is MNHEY and CDR2 SMNVEV (reference sequence). Unmatched junction bases numbered 8, after V lost 5 bases and J lost 6 bases. In nucleotides, the CDR3 is TGTGCCAGCAGTAGGGCCGGACTAGCGGGAGGGGGCGAGCAGTACTTC. Translating gives CASSRAGLAGGGEQYF.

The genes are TRBV9 and TRBJ2-1, with 14 bases that match TRBD2. The germline V gene encodes CDR1 SGDLS and CDR2 YYNGEE. This CDR3 comprises 16 residues. Trimming took 4 bases from V and 10 from J; bases not matched to a gene: 10. The CDR3 spells CASSPHPGTSGSEQFF. CDR3 nucleotide sequence: TGTGCCAGCAGCCCTCACCCCGGGACTAGCGGGAGCGAGCAGTTCTTC.

The sample holds a few counts of this clone. The chain carries TRBV27 and TRBJ2-2; 8 bases fit TRBD2. CDR3 length: 18 amino acids. Germline V gives CDR1 MNHEY, CDR2 SMNVEV (reference sequence). The V gene end was trimmed by 6 bases and the J gene end by 2 bases; junction bases not matched to a gene: 14. CDR3 sequence: CASSRTRTSYFNTGELFF. The DNA of the CDR3 is TGTGCCAGCAGCCGAACTAGGACTAGCTATTTCAACACCGGGGAGCTGTTTTTT.

V gene TRBV9 combines with J gene TRBJ2-2, with TRBD1 identical over 12 bases. CDR3 length: 17 amino acids. The junction had 7 bases not matched to a gene; V was cut back by 4 bases and J by 3 bases. The germline V gene encodes CDR1 SGDLS and CDR2 YYNGEE. The CDR3 spells CASSLGTGGEDTGELFF. CDR3 nucleotide sequence: TGTGCCAGCAGCCTGGGGACAGGGGGCGAGGACACCGGGGAGCTGTTTTTT.

The genes are TRBV19 and TRBJ2-7, with 8 bases matching TRBD1. The V segment lost 10 bases and the J segment 7 bases; nucleotides outside the gene matches: 18. The CDR3 has 15 residues. CDR1 is LNHDA and CDR2 is SQIVND in the germline V gene (reference sequence). The CDR3 protein is CATSSRQGAPWEQYF. Here the CDR3 DNA reads TGTGCCACCTCGTCAAGGCAGGGGGCCCCCTGGGAGCAGTACTTC.

This clone was observed a single time. This chain links TRBV9 with TRBJ2-1; D is possibly TRBD2 (6 bases). CDR1 is SGDLS and CDR2 is YYNGEE in the germline V gene. The CDR3 contains 12 residues. Trimming took off 3 bases at V and 6 bases at J, with 7 bases between the two ends. The CDR3 protein is CASSGGVNEQFF. CDR3 nucleotides: TGTGCCAGCAGCGGGGGGGTCAATGAGCAGTTCTTC.

This chain joins TRBV6-7 and TRBJ1-5; no firm D call. TRBV6-7 is labeled an ORF, and its function is uncertain. V was trimmed by 0 bases and J by 3 bases, leaving 6 bases between them. The CDR3 has 14 amino acids. This CDR3 reads CASSYSQVNQPQHF. CDR3 coding DNA: TGTGCCAGCAGTTACTCCCAGGTCAATCAGCCCCAGCATTTT.

This clone has only a few counts. The chain is built from TRBV2 and TRBJ1-4; D is ambiguous. Trimming took 6 bases from V and 8 from J, leaving 16 bases between them. The CDR3 length is 14 residues. Germline V gene lookup returns CDR1 SNHLY and CDR2 FYNNEI. The CDR3 here is CASRERPRIEKLFF. Written as DNA, the CDR3 is TGTGCCAGCAGGGAGAGGCCACGCATAGAAAAACTGTTTTTT.

This chain connects TRBV6-4 to TRBJ2-3; the match to TRBD2 covers 14 bases. V lost 6 bases, J lost 7 bases, and 6 bases stayed unmatched. Germline V gene sequence: CDR1 MRHNA, CDR2 SNTAGT. The CDR3 covers 15 residues. CDR3 nucleotides: TGTGCCAGCAGCTCCGGGACTAGCGGGGGCCATACGCAGTATTTT. Its protein product is CASSSGTSGGHTQYF.

The chain recombines TRBV7-8 with TRBJ2-2; maybe TRBD1 (6 bases). The V end was cut by 5 bases, the J end by 7 bases, with 17 bases between. From germline, CDR1 is SGHVS and CDR2 FQNEAQ. The CDR3 loop spans 15 amino acids. This chain's CDR3 is CASSHKRAGVGELFF. CDR3 nucleotides: TGTGCCAGCAGCCACAAGCGCGCAGGGGTCGGGGAGCTGTTTTTT.

This chain uses TRBV19 with TRBJ1-6, with D possibly being TRBD1 (6 bases). The ends were cut back, 11 bases at V and 0 bases at J, with 26 bases in the middle. CDR1 is LNHDA, CDR2 SQIVND, per germline (reference sequence). There are 19 residues in the CDR3. In nucleotides, the CDR3 is TGTGCCGGTCGGCGGAAAACCCCCACAGGGAGCTCCTATAATTCACCCCTCCACTTT. Residues: CAGRRKTPTGSSYNSPLHF.

The V gene is TRBV4-1, the J gene TRBJ1-3; 8 nucleotides match TRBD1. CDR1 is MGHRA and CDR2 is YSYEKL in the germline V gene. The J segment lost 4 bases and the V segment lost 4 bases, leaving 6 bases of the junction unmatched. The CDR3 runs to 15 residues. CDR3 in amino acids: CASSPRTGPGNTIYF. CDR3 bases: TGCGCCAGCAGCCCCCGGACAGGGCCCGGAAACACCATATATTTT.

The chain combines TRBV16 with TRBJ2-7; 14 nucleotides line up with TRBD2. CDR1 KGHSY and CDR2 FQNENV come from the germline V gene. The CDR3 sequence is 18 residues long. The V segment lost 0 bases and the J segment 3 bases; nucleotides outside the gene matches: 7. The CDR3 protein is CASSQSEGTSGGLYEQYF. The CDR3 bases are TGTGCCAGCAGCCAATCGGAAGGGACTAGCGGGGGACTCTACGAGCAGTACTTC. Filled out from reference TRBV16 and TRBJ2-7, the complete variable domain reads GEEVAQTPKHLVRGEGQKAKLYCAPIKGHSYVFWYQQVLKNEFKFLISFQNENVFDETGMPKERFSAKCLPNSPCSLEIQATKLEDSAVYFCASSQSEGTSGGLYEQYFGPGTRLTVT.

This chain joins TRBV6-4 and TRBJ2-3; no reliable D call. The CDR3 contains 14 residues. V was cut by 2 bases and J by 1 base, with 7 bases left in between. The V gene's germline CDR1 is MRHNA and CDR2 SNTAGT. This CDR3 reads CASSDTSGTDTQYF. The CDR3 DNA reads as TGTGCCAGCAGTGACACATCTGGCACAGATACGCAGTATTTT.

The V gene is TRBV27, the J gene TRBJ2-3; D remains ambiguous. This CDR3 comprises 13 residues. Germline CDR1 is MNHEY and CDR2 is SMNVEV (reference sequence). The germline V and J ends were trimmed by 3 bases and 4 bases, with 8 bases remaining between them. CDR3 amino acids: CASSFSYPDTQYF. The CDR3, as DNA: TGTGCCAGCAGTTTTAGTTATCCAGATACGCAGTATTTT.

The chain is built from TRBV10-3 and TRBJ2-2; 9 bases match TRBD2. Germline V gene data show CDR1 as ENHRY and CDR2 as SYGVKD. V dropped 6 bases and J dropped 2; count of bases not matched to a gene: 10. The length of the CDR3 is 17 residues. CDR3 loop: CAIRVFSGSGNTGELFF. In DNA, the CDR3 is TGTGCCATCAGGGTTTTTAGCGGGAGCGGAAACACCGGGGAGCTGTTTTTT.

This sequence joins TRBV6-1 and TRBJ1-4; D is perhaps TRBD1 (5 bases). This CDR3 contains 13 residues. The V end was cut by 7 bases, the J end by 8 bases, with 14 bases between. The germline V gene encodes CDR1 MNHNS and CDR2 SASEGT. CDR3 amino acids: CASIKGIGEKLFF. CDR3 nucleotide sequence: TGTGCCAGCATCAAGGGGATTGGCGAAAAACTGTTTTTT.

V usage is TRBV27 and J usage is TRBJ2-7; TRBD2 aligns across 10 bases. The germline V gene has CDR1 MNHEY and CDR2 SMNVEV (reference sequence). There are 13 residues in the CDR3. V lost 8 bases and J lost 7; bases outside the gene matches: 8. In DNA form, the CDR3 reads TGTGCCAGCTCCCTTAGCGGGAGGAGTGAGCAGTACTTC. The encoded protein is CASSLSGRSEQYF.

This chain connects TRBV4-1 to TRBJ2-1, with 8 bases identical to TRBD2. CDR1 is MGHRA and CDR2 is YSYEKL in the germline V gene. V shed 4 bases and J 8 bases; nucleotides not matched to a gene: 10. The CDR3 sequence is 15 residues long. The CDR3 spells CASSPGPGGPDEQFF. In DNA, the CDR3 is TGCGCCAGCAGCCCCGGACCGGGAGGGCCAGATGAGCAGTTCTTC.

Points on this clone: Relative to the germline gene, one junction end is altered; a read error may explain this. The V call is TRBV6-1, the J call TRBJ2-7, with TRBD1 as a possible D gene (6 bases). The CDR3 runs to 11 residues. Germline CDR1 and CDR2: MNHNS and SASEGT. In DNA, the CDR3 is TGTGCCAGCAGTGTACAGGGTATCAAGAACTTC. It specifies CASSVQGIKNF.